These T cell receptor beta chains were read from a single sample in a study of post-analysis software for immune sequencing data. Each CDR3 protein is one row after TCRdb ran MiXCR on the PCR reads. The table includes 350,000 to 450,000 distinct CDR3 sequences, 35% to 45% detected once. The sample taken for sequencing was blood. Receptors were obtained from a girl under 10 years old with multiple sclerosis. The CDR3 runs from the conserved cysteine through the conserved F or W. The order of the fields is J gene, D gene, CDR3 length, V gene, clone size, CDR3 protein, CDR3 DNA. D genes are given only for firm matches. Only some rows state a clone size, as once, few, many or a class for expanded clones.

J: TRBJ1-5; D: .; length: 13; V: TRBV3-1; size: few; CDR3: CASSQDQGQPQHF; DNA: TGTGCCAGCAGCCAAGATCAGGGGCAGCCCCAGCATTTT
J: TRBJ2-2; D: .; length: 13; V: TRBV10-1; size: few; CDR3: CASSGQRGWELFF; DNA: TGCGCCAGCAGTGGCCAGAGGGGGTGGGAGCTGTTTTTT
J: TRBJ2-1; D: TRBD2; length: 15; V: TRBV20-1; size: .; CDR3: CSARDEETSGNEQFF; DNA: TGCAGTGCTAGAGATGAAGAGACTAGCGGAAATGAGCAGTTCTTC
J: TRBJ1-6; D: .; length: 16; V: TRBV10-3; size: .; CDR3: CAISDRQNSYNSPLHF; DNA: TGTGCCATCAGTGACCGACAGAACTCCTATAATTCACCCCTCCACTTT
J: TRBJ2-5; D: TRBD1; length: 14; V: TRBV6-6; size: few; CDR3: CASRRRDRQETQYF; DNA: TGTGCCAGCAGGAGGAGGGACAGGCAAGAGACCCAGTACTTC
J: TRBJ1-2; D: .; length: 16; V: TRBV14; size: .; CDR3: CASSQVVRGAAGSYTF; DNA: TGTGCCAGCAGCCAAGTGGTTCGGGGGGCGGCCGGCAGCTACACCTTC
J: TRBJ2-3; D: TRBD1; length: 21; V: TRBV10-3; size: few; CDR3: CAISESGGQGSGNSGTDTQYF; DNA: TGTGCCATCAGTGAGTCAGGCGGACAGGGGTCTGGTAACTCAGGCACAGATACGCAGTATTTT
J: TRBJ1-5; D: .; length: 16; V: TRBV14; size: .; CDR3: CASSQEGAYSNQPQHF; DNA: TGTGCCAGCAGCCAAGAGGGAGCTTATAGCAATCAGCCCCAGCATTTT
J: TRBJ2-1; D: .; length: 16; V: TRBV6-4; size: .; CDR3: CASSDSDTNSYNEQFF; DNA: TGTGCCAGCAGTGACTCTGACACAAACTCCTACAATGAGCAGTTCTTC
J: TRBJ1-2; D: .; length: 13; V: TRBV29-1; size: few; CDR3: CSVLSLANYGYTF; DNA: TGCAGCGTTTTATCTTTAGCTAACTATGGCTACACCTTC
J: TRBJ2-3; D: TRBD2; length: 16; V: TRBV28; size: .; CDR3: CASSPSSSGYTDTQYF; DNA: TGTGCCAGCAGTCCGTCATCTAGCGGATACACAGATACGCAGTATTTT